This TCR beta chain was documented in a study of blood T cell repertoires in COVID-19. For the study at large: PBMCs, B-cell-depleted T cells, or T cells provided the cDNA or gDNA that made up the material.

V was pared by 5 bases and J by 8 bases, with 15 bases between. This CDR3 has 12 amino acids. Germline V gene lookup returns CDR1 SQVTM and CDR2 ANQGSEA. Measured with immunoSEQ multiplex PCR; TCRdb has only the in-frame clones, and not every one. The repertoire consists of about 440,000 clones, with nearly 90% occurring once and the leading ten covering about 2.1%. Recruitment covered about two dozen US areas and drew participants whose ages spanned 18 to 89 years. Participants' own reports of clinical history determined their cohort assignment. Sequences were obtained from PBMCs or T cells enriched from blood (not recorded which). This TCR was sampled from a woman in her late teens or twenties with acute COVID-19. The rearrangement joins TRBV29-1 to TRBJ1-2, with D perhaps matching TRBD1 (6 bases). CDR3 in DNA: TGCAGCGTTACCCGGGACATCGGGGGCTACACCTTC. It codes for CSVTRDIGGYTF.